The 32 T cell receptor beta chains below come from one sample, sequenced in a study of T cells in localized non-small cell lung cancer. Clones were read by immunoSEQ multiplex PCR, and TCRdb kept only the in-frame ones, dropping some. The sample includes some 50,000 clones, approximately 86% of them seen just once. Sequenced material: PBMCs, taken before any cancer treatment. The receptors were gathered from a female donor with stage II lung adenocarcinoma.

V is TRBV10-1 and J is TRBJ1-2, with D hard to call. With 3 bases removed from V and 8 bases from J, the gap between germline ends came to 7 bases. CDR3 length: 11 residues. Germline-derived CDR1 and CDR2 are WNHNN and SYGVQD (reference sequence). CDR3 coding DNA: TGCGCCAGCAGTGACGGTGGGGGCTACACCTTC. This sequence encodes CASSDGGGYTF.

The V and J genes are TRBV19 and TRBJ2-7; possible D gene TRBD1, 6 bases. Germline assignment: CDR1 LNHDA and CDR2 SQIVND (reference sequence). The CDR3 covers 15 residues. Trimming stripped 2 bases from V and 3 bases from J, with 14 bases between. The CDR3 is CASSISSGQIYEQYF. The CDR3 DNA sequence: TGTGCCAGTAGTATAAGCTCCGGACAGATCTACGAGCAGTACTTC.

The chain carries TRBV5-6 and TRBJ1-2; unclear D gene. From germline, CDR1 is SGHDT and CDR2 YYEEEE. The ends were cut back, 0 bases at V and 8 bases at J, with 11 bases in the middle. This CDR3 contains 13 residues. The CDR3 DNA follows: TGTGCCAGCAGCTTGGGCCCGCAAGGAGGCTACACCTTC. This codes for CASSLGPQGGYTF.

The CDR3 sequence: CASTPIRASHQFF. CDR3 sequence (DNA): TGTGCCAGCACTCCTATACGGGCTAGCCACCAGTTCTTC. The chain combines TRBV6-1 with TRBJ2-1; possibly TRBD2 for D (5 bases). Trimming removed 7 bases at V and 13 bases at J, with 20 bases between. From germline, CDR1 is MNHNS and CDR2 SASEGT. The CDR3 contains 13 residues.

The chain has TRBV5-1 and TRBJ2-7; D remains ambiguous. The V and J ends lost 2 bases and 5 bases respectively, with 5 bases between them. Looked up from germline, CDR1 is SGHRS and CDR2 is YFSETQ. This CDR3 contains 11 residues. CDR3 in DNA: TGCGCCAGCAGCTTTTCTAACGAGCAGTACTTC. Residues: CASSFSNEQYF.

This clone was found once. The gene calls are TRBV11-1 and TRBJ2-5; 8 bases map to TRBD2. The CDR3 consists of 16 residues. V was clipped by 0 bases and J by 1 base; unmatched bases: 4. CDR1 is SGHAT, CDR2 FQDESV, per germline (reference sequence). Here the CDR3 DNA reads TGTGCCAGCAGCTTAGCGCACGGGGGGGGCCAAGAGACCCAGTACTTC. The encoded protein is CASSLAHGGGQETQYF.

V gene TRBV11-3 combines with J gene TRBJ2-3; a possible D gene is TRBD1 (5 bases). This CDR3 spans 14 amino acids. Trimming took 3 bases from V and 0 from J, leaving 7 bases between them. Germline V CDR1 and CDR2: SGHNT, YENEEA. The CDR3 nucleotides are TGTGCCAGCAGCTTGACAGCGAGCACAGATACGCAGTATTTT. As protein: CASSLTASTDTQYF.

The gene calls are TRBV5-1 and TRBJ1-2; tentatively, D is TRBD1 (6 bases). The V end lost 1 base, the J end lost 8 bases, and 21 bases lay between the germline ends. CDR1 is SGHRS and CDR2 is YFSETQ in the germline V gene. CDR3 length equals 16 residues. For the CDR3, the DNA is TGCGCCAGCAGCTTGAACGTCGGCGAACAGGGTGAAGGCTACACCTTC. It is translated as CASSLNVGEQGEGYTF.

This clone has only a few counts. The rearrangement links TRBV7-9 to TRBJ1-1; 9 bases agree with TRBD1. V shed 7 bases, J shed 12 bases, and the junction held 9 bases outside the gene matches. The CDR3 contains 12 residues. Germline CDR1 is SEHNR and CDR2 is FQNEAQ (reference sequence). The CDR3 is CASIPGGTGTFF. Here the CDR3 DNA reads TGTGCCAGCATCCCAGGGGGGACAGGGACTTTCTTT.

Written as DNA, the CDR3 is TGCGCCAGCAGCAGCCGGGACGGCGAACCCCTCCACTTT. It codes for CASSSRDGEPLHF. The chain joins TRBV4-1 to TRBJ1-6; tentatively, D is TRBD1 (5 bases). CDR3 size: 13 residues. Trimming pared 5 bases from V and 12 bases from J, leaving 14 bases between. Per germline, CDR1 MGHRA and CDR2 YSYEKL.

The genes are TRBV2 and TRBJ2-7, with D perhaps TRBD2 (6 bases). Germline-derived CDR1 and CDR2 are SNHLY and FYNNEI. The CDR3 runs 14 residues. V was shortened by 5 bases and J by 0 bases, with 11 bases between the two germline ends. CDR3 bases: TGTGCCAGCAGTTCGGGACTTACCTCCTACGAGCAGTACTTC. It is translated as CASSSGLTSYEQYF.

The J gene is TRBJ1-2, the V gene TRBV6-5, with 7 bases aligning to TRBD1. J was trimmed by 6 bases and V by 5 bases; bases with no gene match: 3. This CDR3 contains 12 residues. Germline V gene data show CDR1 as MNHEY and CDR2 as SVGAGI. The CDR3 coding sequence is TGTGCCAGCAGTAGAGGGGGCAATGGCTACACCTTC. Translated, it gives CASSRGGNGYTF.

The chain uses TRBV4-1 and TRBJ1-2, with D perhaps matching TRBD1 (5 bases). CDR3 size: 15 residues. V lost 4 bases and J 8 bases, leaving 20 bases between the germline ends. The germline V gene encodes CDR1 MGHRA and CDR2 YSYEKL. The chain's CDR3 is CASSLIPSGEVGYTF. The CDR3 DNA reads as TGCGCCAGCAGCCTCATACCGTCGGGGGAAGTGGGCTACACCTTC.

The CDR3 DNA reads as TGTGCCAGCAGCCAGATTCTTGCGGGGGGGAATGAGCAGTTCTTC. This translates into CASSQILAGGNEQFF. The chain has TRBV4-2 and TRBJ2-1; 9 bases line up with TRBD2. Germline lookup yields CDR1 LGHNA and CDR2 YNFKEQ. The ends lost 3 bases at V and 7 bases at J; junction bases unmatched: 7. This CDR3 has 15 amino acids.

This clone was found a few times. The chain recombines TRBV2 with TRBJ1-1; no clear D. Trimming removed 7 bases at V and 2 bases at J, with 8 bases between. Germline V CDR1 and CDR2: SNHLY, FYNNEI. The CDR3 length is 12 residues. In DNA, the CDR3 is TGTGCCAGCAAATGGGTAAACACTGAAGCTTTCTTT. This translates into CASKWVNTEAFF. The variable domain in full, with the rest retrieved from reference TRBV2 and TRBJ1-1, is EPEVTQTPSHQVTQMGQEVILRCVPISNHLYFYWYRQILGQKVEFLVSFYNNEISEKSEIFDDQFSVERPDGSNFTLKIRSTKLEDSAMYFCASKWVNTEAFFGQGTRLTVV.

The genes are TRBV28 and TRBJ1-2; 12 nucleotides align to TRBD1. V gave up 4 bases and J gave up 8 bases; unmatched junction bases: 8. CDR1 is MDHEN, CDR2 SYDVKM, per germline. This CDR3 has 15 residues. The CDR3 DNA reads TGTGCCAGCAGTTATCCGGGACAGGGGGCTGGGGGCTACACCTTC. Amino acids: CASSYPGQGAGGYTF.

The genes are TRBV5-4 and TRBJ2-7, with a weak D call TRBD1 (6 bases). Germline V CDR1 and CDR2: SGHNT, YYREEE (reference sequence). The CDR3 consists of 16 residues. V was pared by 0 bases and J by 0 bases, with 13 bases between. The CDR3 coding sequence is TGTGCCAGCAGCTTGGCCACAGGGCCGAGCTCCTACGAGCAGTACTTC. It translates to CASSLATGPSSYEQYF. Full variable domain (rest looked up from reference TRBV5-4 and TRBJ2-7): ETGVTQSPTHLIKTRGQQVTLRCSSQSGHNTVSWYQQALGQGPQFIFQYYREEENGRGNFPPRFSGLQFPNYSSELNVNALELDDSALYLCASSLATGPSSYEQYFGPGTRLTVT.

J is TRBJ1-1 and V is TRBV6-5; D uncertain. The CDR3 is 13 residues long. CDR1 is MNHEY, CDR2 SVGAGI, per germline. V lost 6 bases and J lost 4, with 12 bases in between. CDR3 in amino acids: CASSRRAGTEAFF. The DNA for the CDR3 is TGTGCCAGCAGCCGGAGAGCTGGCACTGAAGCTTTCTTT.

This clone showed up just a few times. The chain's CDR3 is CASSFGHGGEAFF. The DNA for the CDR3 is TGTGCCAGCAGCTTTGGACACGGCGGTGAAGCTTTCTTT. The chain combines TRBV11-2 with TRBJ1-1; possibly TRBD1 for D (5 bases). V was pared by 3 bases and J by 7 bases, with 12 bases between. Germline V lookup: CDR1 SGHAT, CDR2 FQNNGV. CDR3 length equals 13 residues.

The rearrangement uses TRBV9 and TRBJ1-3; D gene uncertain. The CDR3 has 16 residues. Germline assignment: CDR1 SGDLS and CDR2 YYNGEE. V dropped 0 bases and J dropped 0 bases, with 10 bases sitting between them. In DNA form, the CDR3 reads TGTGCCAGCAGCGTAGAGGCAGGTTACTCTGGAAACACCATATATTTT. Amino acids: CASSVEAGYSGNTIYF.

This chain joins TRBV5-1 and TRBJ2-2, with D perhaps TRBD2 (6 bases). The CDR3 consists of 15 residues. Trimming took off 2 bases at V and 4 bases at J, with 12 bases between the two ends. Germline V CDR1 and CDR2: SGHRS, YFSETQ. The CDR3 loop is CASSFVQGGTGELFF. The CDR3 DNA follows: TGCGCCAGCAGCTTCGTCCAGGGAGGCACCGGGGAGCTGTTTTTT.

This sequence joins TRBV5-8 and TRBJ1-6; D unresolved. The germline gives CDR1 SGHTS, CDR2 YDEGEE. The CDR3 is made up of 17 amino acids. V lost 1 base and J lost 7, with 18 bases in between. Here the CDR3 reads CASSLFANSPSNSPLHF. The CDR3, as DNA: TGTGCCAGCAGCTTGTTTGCCAACAGTCCTTCAAATTCACCCCTCCACTTT.

V gene TRBV5-8 combines with J gene TRBJ2-3; D is ambiguous. Trimming left V 0 bases short and J 0 bases short, with 8 bases between. Germline lookup yields CDR1 SGHTS and CDR2 YDEGEE. The CDR3 totals 15 residues. For the CDR3, the DNA is TGTGCCAGCAGCTTGGGGCGGTCTAGCACAGATACGCAGTATTTT. As protein: CASSLGRSSTDTQYF.

The chain links TRBV5-1 to TRBJ2-3; 7 nucleotides match TRBD1. CDR3 size: 16 residues. Per germline, CDR1 SGHRS and CDR2 YFSETQ. Losses at the gene ends were 0 bases for V and 8 bases for J; bases not matched to a gene: 12. Written as DNA, the CDR3 is TGCGCCAGCAGCTTGGGCGGTCAACAGGGGACCCTTACGCAGTATTTT. Encoded protein: CASSLGGQQGTLTQYF.

The chain employs TRBV25-1 and TRBJ2-5; 7 bases are a match to TRBD1. The V gene end was trimmed by 5 bases and the J gene end by 5 bases; junction bases not matched to a gene: 5. The CDR3 contains 13 residues. Germline-derived CDR1 and CDR2 are MGHDK and SYGVNS. The CDR3 loop is CASSHRGRETQYF. CDR3 DNA sequence: TGTGCCAGCAGTCACAGGGGTCGGGAGACCCAGTACTTC. The whole variable domain, filled in from reference TRBV25-1 and TRBJ2-5, reads EADIYQTPRYLVIGTGKKITLECSQTMGHDKMYWYQQDPGMELHLIHYSYGVNSTEKGDLSSESTVSRIRTEHFPLTLESARPSHTSQYLCASSHRGRETQYFGPGTRLLVL.

About this clone: At one of its ends the junction is not consistent with the germline gene, which may arise from a read error. This chain joins TRBV7-2 and TRBJ2-3; 11 bases agree with TRBD2. Germline V gene data show CDR1 as SGHTA and CDR2 as FQGNSA. There are 12 residues in the CDR3. The CDR3 protein is CASSTLAGATNF. CDR3 DNA: TGTGCCAGCAGCACACTAGCGGGGGCGACTAATTTT.

The rearrangement joins TRBV6-6 to TRBJ2-1, with unresolved D. The CDR3 spans 15 residues. The V gene's germline CDR1 is MNHNY and CDR2 SVGAGI (reference sequence). Trimming took 2 bases from V and 0 from J, leaving 8 bases between them. The CDR3 spells CASSYGHSSYNEQFF. For the CDR3, the DNA is TGTGCCAGCAGTTACGGCCATAGCTCCTACAATGAGCAGTTCTTC.

This clone is a singleton in its sample. The chain combines TRBV28 with TRBJ1-1; D might be TRBD1 (6 bases). The V end lost 0 bases, the J end lost 5 bases, and 10 bases lay between the germline ends. CDR3 length: 14 residues. Germline V gene data show CDR1 as MDHEN and CDR2 as SYDVKM. The CDR3 spells CASSLWRGETEAFF. CDR3 nucleotides: TGTGCCAGCAGTTTATGGAGGGGGGAAACTGAAGCTTTCTTT.

V is TRBV25-1 and J is TRBJ1-3; D is ambiguous. The CDR3 extends over 13 amino acids. Germline values: CDR1 MGHDK, CDR2 SYGVNS. V lost 3 bases to trimming and J lost 7 bases, with 10 bases between them. CDR3 sequence reads: CASSESLPNTIYF. As DNA, the CDR3 is TGTGCCAGCAGTGAGAGCCTGCCCAACACCATATATTTT.

The chain carries TRBV5-1 and TRBJ1-3; no reliable D call. The V end was cut by 8 bases, the J end by 4 bases, with 7 bases between. Germline CDR1 is SGHRS and CDR2 is YFSETQ. The CDR3 covers 11 residues. CDR3: CASAVGNTIYF. The CDR3 DNA follows: TGCGCCAGTGCGGTGGGAAACACCATATATTTT.

The chain couples TRBV6-5 to TRBJ2-1; 10 nucleotides line up with TRBD2. Unmatched junction bases numbered 10, after V lost 4 bases and J lost 7 bases. The CDR3 spans 16 residues. Germline V lookup: CDR1 MNHEY, CDR2 SVGAGI. DNA of the CDR3: TGTGCCAGCAGTTTAGGGGGCGGACTAGCGGAGAATGAGCAGTTCTTC. Translation: CASSLGGGLAENEQFF.

The chain joins TRBV2 to TRBJ1-2; TRBD1 aligns across 7 bases. From germline, CDR1 is SNHLY and CDR2 FYNNEI. V was pared by 4 bases and J by 7 bases, with 6 bases of the junction left unmatched. The CDR3 sequence is 13 residues long. CDR3 residues: CASSADREVGYTF. The CDR3 coding sequence is TGTGCCAGCAGTGCCGACAGGGAGGTTGGCTACACCTTC. Based on the CDR3 plus reference TRBV2 and TRBJ1-2, the full variable domain is EPEVTQTPSHQVTQMGQEVILRCVPISNHLYFYWYRQILGQKVEFLVSFYNNEISEKSEIFDDQFSVERPDGSNFTLKIRSTKLEDSAMYFCASSADREVGYTFGSGTRLTVV.